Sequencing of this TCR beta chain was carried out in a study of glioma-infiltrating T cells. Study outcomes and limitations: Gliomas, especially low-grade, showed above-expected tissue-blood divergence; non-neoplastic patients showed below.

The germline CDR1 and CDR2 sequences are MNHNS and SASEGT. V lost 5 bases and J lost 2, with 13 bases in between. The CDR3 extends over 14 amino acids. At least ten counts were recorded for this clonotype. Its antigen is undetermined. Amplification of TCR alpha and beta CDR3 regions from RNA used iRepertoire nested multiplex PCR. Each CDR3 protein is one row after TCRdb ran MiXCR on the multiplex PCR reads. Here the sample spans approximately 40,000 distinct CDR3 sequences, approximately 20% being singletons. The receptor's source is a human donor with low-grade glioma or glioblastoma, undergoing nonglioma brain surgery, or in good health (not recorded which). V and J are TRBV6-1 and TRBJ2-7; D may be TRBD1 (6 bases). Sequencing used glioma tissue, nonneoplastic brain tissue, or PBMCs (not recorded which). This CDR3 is CASSSGDTPYEQYF. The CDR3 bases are TGTGCCAGCAGTTCTGGGGACACCCCCTACGAGCAGTACTTC.